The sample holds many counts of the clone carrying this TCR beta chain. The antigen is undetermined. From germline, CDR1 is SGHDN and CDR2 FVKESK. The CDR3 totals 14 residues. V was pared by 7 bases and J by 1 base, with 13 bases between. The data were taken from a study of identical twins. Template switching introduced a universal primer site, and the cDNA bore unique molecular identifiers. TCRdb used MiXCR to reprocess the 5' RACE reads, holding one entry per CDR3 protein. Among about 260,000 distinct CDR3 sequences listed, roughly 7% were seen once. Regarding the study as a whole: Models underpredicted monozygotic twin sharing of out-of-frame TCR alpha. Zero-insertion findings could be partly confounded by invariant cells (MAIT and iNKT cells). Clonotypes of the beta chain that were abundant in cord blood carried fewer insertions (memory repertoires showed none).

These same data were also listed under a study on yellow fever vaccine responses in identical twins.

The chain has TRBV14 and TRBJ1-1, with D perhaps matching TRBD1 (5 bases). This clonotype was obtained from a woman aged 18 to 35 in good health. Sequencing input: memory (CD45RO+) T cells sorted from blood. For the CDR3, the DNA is TGTGCCAGCACGCAAGGGGCAGCGAACACTGAAGCTTTCTTT. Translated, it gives CASTQGAANTEAFF.